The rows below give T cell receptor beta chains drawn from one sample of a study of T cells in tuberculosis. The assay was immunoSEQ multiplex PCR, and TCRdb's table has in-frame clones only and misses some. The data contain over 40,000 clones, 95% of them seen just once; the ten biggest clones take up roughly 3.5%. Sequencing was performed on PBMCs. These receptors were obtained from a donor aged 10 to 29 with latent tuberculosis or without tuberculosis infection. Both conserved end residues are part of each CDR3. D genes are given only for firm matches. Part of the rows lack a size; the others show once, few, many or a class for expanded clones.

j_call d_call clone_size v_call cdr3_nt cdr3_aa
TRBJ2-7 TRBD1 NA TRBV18 TGTGCCAGCTCAGGACTGGGACAGGAGAACTACGAGCAGTACTTC CASSGLGQENYEQYF
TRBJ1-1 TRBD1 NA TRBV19 TGTGCCAGTAATTTACAGGGGTATGGCACTGAAGCTTTCTTT CASNLQGYGTEAFF
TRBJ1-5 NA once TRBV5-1 TGCGCCAGCAGCTCAGGCGTCGGGGGTCAGCCCCAGCATTTT CASSSGVGGQPQHF
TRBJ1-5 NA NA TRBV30 TGTGCCTGGAGTGGGGGAGGACATCAGCCCCAGCATTTT CAWSGGGHQPQHF
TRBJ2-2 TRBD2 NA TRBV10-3 TGTGCCATCAATCTAGCGGGGGGCAAAGCGAACACCGGGGAGCTGTTTTTT CAINLAGGKANTGELFF
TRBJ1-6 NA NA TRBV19 TGTGCCAGTAGTATATATGGGGCTAATTCACCCCTCCACTTT CASSIYGANSPLHF
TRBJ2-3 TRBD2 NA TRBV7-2 TGTGCCAGCAGCGTGACTAGCGGACGCACAGATACGCAGTATTTT CASSVTSGRTDTQYF
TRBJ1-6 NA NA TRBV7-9 TGTGCCAGCGAACAGAGCTCCTATAATTCACCCCTCCACTTT CASEQSSYNSPLHF
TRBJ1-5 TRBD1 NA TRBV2 TGTGCCAGCAGCGACAGGGGAAATCAGCCCCAGCATTTT CASSDRGNQPQHF
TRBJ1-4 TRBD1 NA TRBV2 TGTGCCAGCAGTGGTGGACAGGATGCAACTAATGAAAAACTGTTTTTT CASSGGQDATNEKLFF
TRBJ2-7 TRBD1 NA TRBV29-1 TGCAGCGTTGAAGATCTACAGGGGCCAAACGATTTCTCCTACGAGCAGTACTTC CSVEDLQGPNDFSYEQYF
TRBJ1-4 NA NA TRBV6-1 TGTGCCAGCAGTGGATTCCAGGGGAGGGCTAATGAAAAACTGTTTTTT CASSGFQGRANEKLFF
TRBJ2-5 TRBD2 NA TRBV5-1 TGCGCCAGCAGCTTGGACGCTAGCGGGGGCGGCCAAGAGACCCAGTACTTC CASSLDASGGGQETQYF
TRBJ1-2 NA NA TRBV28 TGTGCCAGCAGTTTCGAACGGTATGGCTACACCTTC CASSFERYGYTF
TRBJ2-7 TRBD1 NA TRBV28 TGTGCCAGCAGTACCCCGGGACAGGGGTCCTACGAGCAGTACTTC CASSTPGQGSYEQYF
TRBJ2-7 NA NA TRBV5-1 TGCGCCAGCAGCCCACGGTACCCCTCCTACGAGCAGTACTTC CASSPRYPSYEQYF
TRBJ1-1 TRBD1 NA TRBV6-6 TGTGCCAGCAGCCACATGCCGGGACAGGGAGGTACTGAAGCTTTCTTT CASSHMPGQGGTEAFF
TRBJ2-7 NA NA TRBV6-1 TGTGCCAGCATCCCCGCAGGGATCTACGAGCAGTACTTC CASIPAGIYEQYF
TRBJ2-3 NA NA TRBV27 TGTGCCAGCAGTTTAAGGGGCGAGCATCGCACAGATACGCAGTATTTT CASSLRGEHRTDTQYF
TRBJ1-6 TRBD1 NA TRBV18 TGTGCCAGCTCACCACTAGGGACAGAGGGCTCCTATAATTCACCCCTCCACTTT CASSPLGTEGSYNSPLHF
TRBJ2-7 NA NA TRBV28 TGTGCCAGCAGTGTTGCGGCCCCCTGGGAGCAGTACTTC CASSVAAPWEQYF
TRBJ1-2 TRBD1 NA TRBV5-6 TGTGCCAGCAGCTCCACAGGGGGCGCTGAGGACTATGGCTACACCTTC CASSSTGGAEDYGYTF
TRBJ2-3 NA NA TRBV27 TGTGCCAGCAGTTTATCCACAGTGCGGGGTACGCAGTATTTT CASSLSTVRGTQYF
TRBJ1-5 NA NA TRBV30 TGTGCCTTTGCGGGGGGAAGGAATCAGCCCCAGCATTTT CAFAGGRNQPQHF
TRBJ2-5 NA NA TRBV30 TGTGCCTGGAGCGAGGGGGAAGAGACCCAGTACTTC CAWSEGEETQYF
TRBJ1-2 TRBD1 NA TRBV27 TGTGCCAGCAGGACAGGGGGCCTTGGCTACACCTTC CASRTGGLGYTF
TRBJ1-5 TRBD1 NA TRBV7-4 TGTGCCAGCAGCTTATTTCGACAGGGACCGTTCCCGGGGCATTTT CASSLFRQGPFPGHF
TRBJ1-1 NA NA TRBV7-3 TGTGCCAGCAGCTTATCAGTGAACACTGAAGCTTTCTTT CASSLSVNTEAFF
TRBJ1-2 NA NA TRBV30 TGTGCCTGGAATACCCTCCGGGGCTACACCTTC CAWNTLRGYTF
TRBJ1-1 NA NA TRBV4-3 TGCGCCAGCAGCCCACATAAACCGGGGGGGAGCACTGAAGCTTTCTTT CASSPHKPGGSTEAFF
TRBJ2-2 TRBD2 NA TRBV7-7 TGTGCCAGCACCGGCGGGGGGGCCTCGAACACCGGGGAGCTGTTTTTT CASTGGGASNTGELFF
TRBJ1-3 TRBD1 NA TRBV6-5 TGTGCCAGCAGACTGACAGGGCAGACTGGAAACACCATATATTTT CASRLTGQTGNTIYF
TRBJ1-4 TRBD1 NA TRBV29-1 TGCAGCGTGTACGGGACAGGGAATGAAAAACTGTTTTTT CSVYGTGNEKLFF
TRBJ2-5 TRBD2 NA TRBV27 TGTGCCAGCACCCCAGCGGGGGGAGAATGGGGAGAGACCCAGTACTTC CASTPAGGEWGETQYF
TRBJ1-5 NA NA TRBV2 TGTGCCAGCAGTGAAGATAGCCTAGTCGTTCCCCAGCATTTT CASSEDSLVVPQHF
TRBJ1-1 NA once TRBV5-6 TGTGCCAGCAGCGAACGCAAAATGTACAGTACCGCGAACACTGAAGCTTTCTTT CASSERKMYSTANTEAFF
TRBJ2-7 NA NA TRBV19 TGTGCCAGTCGGTCCGGTCCCTCCTACGAGCAGTACTTC CASRSGPSYEQYF
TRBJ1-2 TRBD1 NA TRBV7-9 TGTGCCAGCAGCGCCCGGACAGGAGGCTATGGCTACACCTTC CASSARTGGYGYTF
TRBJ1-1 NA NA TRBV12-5 TGTGCTAGTGGTTTGGTAACGGGGGGCTTCACTGAAGCTTTCTTT CASGLVTGGFTEAFF
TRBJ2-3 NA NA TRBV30 TGTGCCTGGAGTGTCACGTCGGGAGATACGCAGTATTTT CAWSVTSGDTQYF
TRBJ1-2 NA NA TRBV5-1 TGCGCCAGCAGCTTGGCAAGGTCGGGGGATCGAGTGGACTACACCTTC CASSLARSGDRVDYTF
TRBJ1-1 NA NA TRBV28 TGTGCCAGCAGTCCAGACTTGGGAGGCGCTTTCTTT CASSPDLGGAFF
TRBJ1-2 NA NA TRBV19 TGTGCCAGTTACTCTCCAGGCTCAGGCTACACCTTC CASYSPGSGYTF
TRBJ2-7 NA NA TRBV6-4 TGTGCCAGCAGTTCAGAAGGGGGGGGTGAGCAGTACTTC CASSSEGGGEQYF
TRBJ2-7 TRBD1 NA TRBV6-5 TGTGCCAGCAGCAGGGACAGTTTGTCCTACGAGCAGTACTTC CASSRDSLSYEQYF
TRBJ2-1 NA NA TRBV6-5 TGTGCCAGCAGTTACTCGATCGCGTCCTCCTACAATGAGCAGTTCTTC CASSYSIASSYNEQFF
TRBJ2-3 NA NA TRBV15 TGTGCCACCAGCAGAGCCGAGTCGGGTCGAGGGAAGTATTTT CATSRAESGRGKYF